This T cell receptor (beta chain) appears in the sequencing data of a study of T-cell memory formation after mild COVID-19. The wider study: TCR clusters largely stayed donor specific.

General study results and limits: Clones contracting over day 15 to 85 were CD4/CD8 balanced, with later expanders leaning CD4+. Contracting CD4+ clones lay largely in CM and EM, with CD8+ ones residing in EMRA. Pre-infection memory contained some responding clones, which suggested that cross-reactive memory had joined.

TCRdb re-called the 5' RACE reads with MiXCR, one entry per CDR3 protein. This table holds hundreds of thousands of distinct CDR3 sequences, around 27% found once. Points on this clonotype: The antigen remains undetermined.

This clonotype was obtained from an adult woman who had mild COVID-19 (a few samples of this study predate the infection). Cell type and time point are not known. The sequenced sample consisted of PBMCs or a T cell subset sorted from them (not recorded which).

DNA of the CDR3: TGTGCCAGCAGGGACCACTACGGACAGCGATACCAAGAGACCCAGTACTTC. Translation gives CASRDHYGQRYQETQYF. V usage is TRBV6-5 and J usage is TRBJ2-5; D perhaps matches TRBD1 (6 bases). The V gene lost 6 bases and the J gene lost 0 bases, with 20 bases spanning the gap. Germline CDR1 and CDR2: MNHEY and SVGAGI. The CDR3 loop spans 17 amino acids.